This T cell receptor beta chain appears in the sequencing data of a study of T cell responses to AZD1222 COVID-19 vaccine. Some clones are missing from TCRdb's copy, which holds only in-frame ones; the method was immunoSEQ multiplex PCR. The table shows about 120,000 clones, with 70% to 90% occurring only once. Study-level points and caveats: Donors, mostly white British, included more females; clonal diversity was possibly underestimated. Nearly half of the spike-specific TCRs reportedly recognize variant regions that carry no mutations. Repertoire sampling occurred only after the peak T cell response. Seropositivity was recorded at baseline in only five to seven AZD1222 recipients.

This CDR3 has 17 amino acids. Worth noting for this clone: Its antigen is undetermined.

The rearrangement joins TRBV21-1 to TRBJ2-7; the table's D call of TRBD2 was not tested on the DNA. TRBV21-1 is a pseudogene. This clonotype originated in an adult in good health. The material was peripheral blood, obtained on day 0 of AZD1222 vaccination. The CDR3, as DNA: TGTGCCAGCAGCAAAGGGCGAGGAGGGGAAGGCTCCTACGAGCAGTACTTC. As protein: CASSKGRGGEGSYEQYF.